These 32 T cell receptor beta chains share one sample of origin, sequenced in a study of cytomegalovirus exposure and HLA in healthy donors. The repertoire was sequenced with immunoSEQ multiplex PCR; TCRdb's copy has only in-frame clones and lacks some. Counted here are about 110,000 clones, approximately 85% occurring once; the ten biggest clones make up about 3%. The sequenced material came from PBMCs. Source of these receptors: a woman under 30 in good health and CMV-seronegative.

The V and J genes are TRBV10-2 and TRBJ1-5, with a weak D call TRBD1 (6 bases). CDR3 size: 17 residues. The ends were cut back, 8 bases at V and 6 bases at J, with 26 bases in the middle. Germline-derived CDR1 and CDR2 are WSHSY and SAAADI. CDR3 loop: CASSTDHRDTGRQPQHF. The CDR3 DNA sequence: TGCGCCAGCTCGACCGACCACCGGGACACTGGACGTCAGCCCCAGCATTTT.

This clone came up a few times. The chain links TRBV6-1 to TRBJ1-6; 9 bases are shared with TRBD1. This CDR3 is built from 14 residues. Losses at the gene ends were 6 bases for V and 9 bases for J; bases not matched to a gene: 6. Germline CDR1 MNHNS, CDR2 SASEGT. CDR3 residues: CASRSGQGPSPLHF. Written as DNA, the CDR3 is TGTGCCAGCAGGAGCGGACAGGGGCCTTCACCCCTCCACTTT.

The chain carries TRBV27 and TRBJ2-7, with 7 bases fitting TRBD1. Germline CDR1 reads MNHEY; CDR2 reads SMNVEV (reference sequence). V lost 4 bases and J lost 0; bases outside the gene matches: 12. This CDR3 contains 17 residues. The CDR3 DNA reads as TGTGCCAGCAGTTACTCTCGGACAGGCGCCCCCTCCTACGAGCAGTACTTC. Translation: CASSYSRTGAPSYEQYF.

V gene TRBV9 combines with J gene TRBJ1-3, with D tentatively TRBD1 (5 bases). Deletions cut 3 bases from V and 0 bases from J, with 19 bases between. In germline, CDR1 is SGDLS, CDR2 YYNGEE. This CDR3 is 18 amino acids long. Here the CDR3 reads CASSDGMGGPLSGNTIYF. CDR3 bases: TGTGCCAGCAGCGATGGGATGGGGGGACCCCTCTCTGGAAACACCATATATTTT.

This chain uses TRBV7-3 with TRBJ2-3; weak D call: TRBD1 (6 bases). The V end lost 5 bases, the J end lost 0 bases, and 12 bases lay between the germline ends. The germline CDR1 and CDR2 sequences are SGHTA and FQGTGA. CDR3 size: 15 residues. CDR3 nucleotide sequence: TGTGCCAGCAGCATTACAGGGCGTAGCACAGATACGCAGTATTTT. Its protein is CASSITGRSTDTQYF.

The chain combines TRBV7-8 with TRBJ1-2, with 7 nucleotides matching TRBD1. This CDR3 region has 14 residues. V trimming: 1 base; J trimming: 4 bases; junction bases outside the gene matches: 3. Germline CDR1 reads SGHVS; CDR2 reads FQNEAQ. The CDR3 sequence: CASSLGAGGYGYTF. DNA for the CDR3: TGTGCCAGCAGCTTAGGGGCAGGGGGCTATGGCTACACCTTC.

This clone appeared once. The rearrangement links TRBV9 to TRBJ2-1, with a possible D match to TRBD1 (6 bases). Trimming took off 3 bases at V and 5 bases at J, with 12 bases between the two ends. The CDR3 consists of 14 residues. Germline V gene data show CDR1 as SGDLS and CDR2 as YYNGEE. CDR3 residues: CASSGQGTHNEQFF. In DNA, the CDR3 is TGTGCCAGCAGCGGTCAGGGGACCCACAATGAGCAGTTCTTC.

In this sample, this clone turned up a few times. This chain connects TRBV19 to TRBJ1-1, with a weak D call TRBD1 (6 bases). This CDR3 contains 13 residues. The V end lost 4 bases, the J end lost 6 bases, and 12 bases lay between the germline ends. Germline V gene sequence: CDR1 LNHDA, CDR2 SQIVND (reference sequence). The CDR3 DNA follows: TGTGCCAGTAGTACACCGGGACATCCTGAAGCTTTCTTT. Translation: CASSTPGHPEAFF.

CDR3 loop: CASSLEENTEAFF. The CDR3 DNA reads as TGTGCCAGCAGTCTGGAGGAGAACACTGAAGCTTTCTTT. The chain has TRBV7-9 and TRBJ1-1, with D unclear. The V end lost 6 bases, the J end lost 1 base, and 9 bases lay between the germline ends. Germline CDR1 reads SEHNR; CDR2 reads FQNEAQ (reference sequence). This CDR3 has 13 residues.

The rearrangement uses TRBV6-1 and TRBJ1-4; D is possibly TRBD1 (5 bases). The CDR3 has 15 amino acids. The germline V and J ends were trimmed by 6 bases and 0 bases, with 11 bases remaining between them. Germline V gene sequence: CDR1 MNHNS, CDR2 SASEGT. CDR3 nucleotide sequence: TGTGCCAGCAGACCCACAGGAGCAACTAATGAAAAACTGTTTTTT. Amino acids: CASRPTGATNEKLFF.

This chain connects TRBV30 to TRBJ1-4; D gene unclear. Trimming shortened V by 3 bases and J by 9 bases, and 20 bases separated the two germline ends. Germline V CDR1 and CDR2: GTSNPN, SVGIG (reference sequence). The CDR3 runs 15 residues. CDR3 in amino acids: CAWRSLGSERKKLFF. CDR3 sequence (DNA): TGTGCCTGGAGGAGTTTAGGCTCGGAGAGGAAAAAACTGTTTTTT.

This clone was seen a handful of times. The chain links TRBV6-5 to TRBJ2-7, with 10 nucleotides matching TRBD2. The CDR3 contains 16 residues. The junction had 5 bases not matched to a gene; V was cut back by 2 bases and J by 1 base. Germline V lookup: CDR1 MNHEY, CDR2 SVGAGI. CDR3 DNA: TGTGCCAGCAGTTACCTGACTAGCGGGCTTTCCTACGAGCAGTACTTC. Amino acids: CASSYLTSGLSYEQYF.

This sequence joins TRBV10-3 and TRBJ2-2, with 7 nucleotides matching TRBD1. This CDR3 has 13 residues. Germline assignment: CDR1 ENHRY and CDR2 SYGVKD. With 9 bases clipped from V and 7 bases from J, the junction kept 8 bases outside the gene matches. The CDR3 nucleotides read TGTGCCATGGGGACAGTTGAGGACGGGGAGCTGTTTTTT. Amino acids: CAMGTVEDGELFF.

The CDR3 sequence is CASRSLTGGTGNTIYF. The CDR3 DNA is TGTGCCAGCAGGTCTCTCACAGGGGGCACGGGAAACACCATATATTTT. The V call is TRBV28, the J call TRBJ1-3; 9 positions match TRBD1. The CDR3 covers 16 residues. Looked up from germline, CDR1 is MDHEN and CDR2 is SYDVKM. Trimming cost V 6 bases and J 4 bases; bases outside gene matches: 10.

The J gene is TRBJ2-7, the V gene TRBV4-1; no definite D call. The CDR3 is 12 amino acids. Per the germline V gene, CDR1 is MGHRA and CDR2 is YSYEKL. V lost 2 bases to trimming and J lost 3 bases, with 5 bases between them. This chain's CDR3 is CASSQTYYEQYF. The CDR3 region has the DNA TGCGCCAGCAGCCAAACCTACTACGAGCAGTACTTC.

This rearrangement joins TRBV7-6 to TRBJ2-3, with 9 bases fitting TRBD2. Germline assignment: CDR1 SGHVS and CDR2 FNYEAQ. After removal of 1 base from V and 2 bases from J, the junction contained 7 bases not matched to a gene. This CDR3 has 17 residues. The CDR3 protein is CASSLEIAGDYTDTQYF. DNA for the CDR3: TGTGCCAGCAGCTTAGAGATAGCGGGGGATTACACAGATACGCAGTATTTT.

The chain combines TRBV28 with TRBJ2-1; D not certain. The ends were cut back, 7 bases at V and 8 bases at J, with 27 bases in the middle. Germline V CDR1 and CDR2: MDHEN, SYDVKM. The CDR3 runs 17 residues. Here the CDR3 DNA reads TGTGCCAGCAACCTCCAAGTCCCAGGTTCGGTTTTAGATGAGCAGTTCTTC. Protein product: CASNLQVPGSVLDEQFF. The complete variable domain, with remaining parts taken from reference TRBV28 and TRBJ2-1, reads DVKVTQSSRYLVKRTGEKVFLECVQDMDHENMFWYRQDPGLGLRLIYFSYDVKMKEKGDIPEGYSVSREKKERFSLILESASTNQTSMYLCASNLQVPGSVLDEQFFGPGTRLTVL.

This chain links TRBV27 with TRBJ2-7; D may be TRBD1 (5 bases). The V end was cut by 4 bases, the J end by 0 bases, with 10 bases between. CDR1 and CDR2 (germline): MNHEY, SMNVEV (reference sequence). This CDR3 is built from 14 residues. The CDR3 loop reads CASSWGRASYEQYF. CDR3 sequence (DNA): TGTGCCAGCAGTTGGGGCAGGGCCTCCTACGAGCAGTACTTC.

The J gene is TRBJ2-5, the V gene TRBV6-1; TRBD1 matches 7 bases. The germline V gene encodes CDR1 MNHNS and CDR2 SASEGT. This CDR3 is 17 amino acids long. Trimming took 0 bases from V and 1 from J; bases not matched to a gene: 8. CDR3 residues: CASSEAFFGTAQETQYF. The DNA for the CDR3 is TGTGCCAGCAGTGAAGCATTTTTTGGGACAGCCCAAGAGACCCAGTACTTC.

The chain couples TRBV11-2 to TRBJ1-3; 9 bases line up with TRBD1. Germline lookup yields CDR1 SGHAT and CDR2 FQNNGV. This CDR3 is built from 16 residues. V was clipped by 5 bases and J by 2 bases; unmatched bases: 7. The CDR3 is CASSKGTGSTGNTIYF. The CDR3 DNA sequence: TGTGCCAGCAGCAAAGGGACAGGGTCGACTGGAAACACCATATATTTT.

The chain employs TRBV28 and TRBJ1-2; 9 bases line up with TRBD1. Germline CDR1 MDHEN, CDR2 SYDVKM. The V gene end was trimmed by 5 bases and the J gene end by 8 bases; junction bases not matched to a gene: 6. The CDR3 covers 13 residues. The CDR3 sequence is CASSIQGAGGYTF. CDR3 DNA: TGTGCCAGCAGTATACAGGGGGCAGGGGGCTACACCTTC.

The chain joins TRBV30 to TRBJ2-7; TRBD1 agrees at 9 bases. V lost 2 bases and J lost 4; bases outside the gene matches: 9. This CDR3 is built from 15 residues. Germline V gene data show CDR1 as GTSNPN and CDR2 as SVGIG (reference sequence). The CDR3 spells CAWSPDRGAGYEQYF. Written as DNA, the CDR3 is TGTGCCTGGAGTCCCGACAGGGGGGCAGGTTACGAGCAGTACTTC.

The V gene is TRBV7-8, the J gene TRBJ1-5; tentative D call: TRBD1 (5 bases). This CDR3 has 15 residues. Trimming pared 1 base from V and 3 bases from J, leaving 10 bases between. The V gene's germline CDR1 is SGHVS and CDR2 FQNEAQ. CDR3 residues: CASSLGQSNNQPQHF. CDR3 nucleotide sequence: TGTGCCAGCAGCTTAGGACAGTCGAACAATCAGCCCCAGCATTTT.

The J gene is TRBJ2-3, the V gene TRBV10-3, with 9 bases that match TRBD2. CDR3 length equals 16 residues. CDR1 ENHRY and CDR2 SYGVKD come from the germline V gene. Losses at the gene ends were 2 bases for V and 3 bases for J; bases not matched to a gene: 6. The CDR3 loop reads CAISEHAGGSTDTQYF. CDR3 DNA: TGTGCCATCAGTGAGCATGCGGGGGGGTCTACAGATACGCAGTATTTT.

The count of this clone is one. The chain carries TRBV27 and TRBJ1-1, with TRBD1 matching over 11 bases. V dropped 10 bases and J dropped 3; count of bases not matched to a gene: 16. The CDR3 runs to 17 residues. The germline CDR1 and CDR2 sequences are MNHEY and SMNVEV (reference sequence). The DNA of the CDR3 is TGTGCCACTTCAGAGTTAATCCCGGGACAGGGGGACACTGAAGCTTTCTTT. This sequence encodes CATSELIPGQGDTEAFF.

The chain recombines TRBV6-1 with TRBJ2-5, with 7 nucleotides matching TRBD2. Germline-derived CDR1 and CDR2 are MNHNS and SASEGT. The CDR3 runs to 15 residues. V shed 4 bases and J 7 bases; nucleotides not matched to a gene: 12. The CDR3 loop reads CASSASDPSGGTQYF. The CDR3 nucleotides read TGTGCCAGCAGTGCTTCGGACCCTAGCGGTGGGACCCAGTACTTC.

CDR3 in DNA: TGTGCCAGCAGTGGACAGACTAACACTGAAGCTTTCTTT. Its translation: CASSGQTNTEAFF. The V call is TRBV7-6, the J call TRBJ1-1; D may be TRBD1 (6 bases). The CDR3 is made up of 13 amino acids. Trimming left V 6 bases short and J 2 bases short, with 10 bases between. Germline V gene lookup returns CDR1 SGHVS and CDR2 FNYEAQ. The complete variable domain, with remaining parts taken from reference TRBV7-6 and TRBJ1-1, reads GAGVSQSPRYKVTKRGQDVALRCDPISGHVSLYWYRQALGQGPEFLTYFNYEAQQDKSGLPNDRFSAERPEGSISTLTIQRTEQRDSAMYRCASSGQTNTEAFFGQGTRLTVV.

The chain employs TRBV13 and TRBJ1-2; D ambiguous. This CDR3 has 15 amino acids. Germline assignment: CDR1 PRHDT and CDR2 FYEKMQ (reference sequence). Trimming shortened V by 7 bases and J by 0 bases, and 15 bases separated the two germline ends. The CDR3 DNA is TGTGCCAGCACCATCCTCCGGTTCACTAACTATGGCTACACCTTC. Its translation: CASTILRFTNYGYTF.

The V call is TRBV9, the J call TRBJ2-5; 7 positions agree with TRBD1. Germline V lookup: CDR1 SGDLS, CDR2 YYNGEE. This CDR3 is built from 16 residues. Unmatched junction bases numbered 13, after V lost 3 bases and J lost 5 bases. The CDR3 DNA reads TGTGCCAGCAGCGGCCCGGGACAGTTCTACGGCGAGACCCAGTACTTC. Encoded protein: CASSGPGQFYGETQYF.

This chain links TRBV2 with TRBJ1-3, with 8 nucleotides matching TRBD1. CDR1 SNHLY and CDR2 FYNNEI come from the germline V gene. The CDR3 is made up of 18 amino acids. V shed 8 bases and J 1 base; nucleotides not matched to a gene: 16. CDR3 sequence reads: CASDRQGPLVSSGNTIYF. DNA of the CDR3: TGTGCCAGCGATAGACAGGGGCCGCTGGTTAGTTCTGGAAACACCATATATTTT.

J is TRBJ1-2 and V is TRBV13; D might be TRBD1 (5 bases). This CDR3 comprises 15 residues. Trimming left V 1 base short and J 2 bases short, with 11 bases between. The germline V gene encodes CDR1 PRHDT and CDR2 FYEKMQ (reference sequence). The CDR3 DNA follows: TGTGCCAGCAGCTTAGTCGGGGGGGGAAACTATGGCTACACCTTC. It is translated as CASSLVGGGNYGYTF.

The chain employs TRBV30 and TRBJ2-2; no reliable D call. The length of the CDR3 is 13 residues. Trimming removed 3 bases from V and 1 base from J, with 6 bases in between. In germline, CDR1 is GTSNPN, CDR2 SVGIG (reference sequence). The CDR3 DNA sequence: TGTGCCTGGAGATTCCAGAACACCGGGGAGCTGTTTTTT. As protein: CAWRFQNTGELFF.